A selection of T cell receptor beta chains follows, all from one sample in a study of blood T cell repertoires in COVID-19. The method was immunoSEQ multiplex PCR; TCRdb's version includes in-frame clones alone and lacks a portion of them. In the table there are more than 200,000 clones, around 90% of which are singletons. The material sequenced was peripheral blood. All receptors derive from a man older than 75 with acute or convalescent COVID-19. CDR3s include the opening cysteine and the closing phenylalanine or tryptophan. A D gene is named only where the DNA matches it firmly. The size entry is marked missing in some rows and otherwise reads once, few, many or a size class.

j_gene: TRBJ2-5; len: 13; abundance: NA; v_gene: TRBV4-3; d_gene: TRBD1; CDR3nt: TGCGCCAGCAGCCAAGGGACAGGGGAGACCCAGTACTTC; CDR3aa: CASSQGTGETQYF
j_gene: TRBJ1-1; len: 14; abundance: NA; v_gene: TRBV5-1; d_gene: NA; CDR3nt: TGCGCCAGCAGCCTACTTACGTTCGACACTGAAGCTTTCTTT; CDR3aa: CASSLLTFDTEAFF
j_gene: TRBJ1-2; len: 15; abundance: few; v_gene: TRBV19; d_gene: TRBD1; CDR3nt: TGTGCCAGTAGTACTGCGATGGACAGGGGGTATGGCTACACCTTC; CDR3aa: CASSTAMDRGYGYTF
j_gene: TRBJ1-2; len: 16; abundance: NA; v_gene: TRBV12-1; d_gene: NA; CDR3nt: TGTGCCAGCAGCCGTTGGACAGGGACTCTAGACTATGGCTACACCTTC; CDR3aa: CASSRWTGTLDYGYTF
j_gene: TRBJ2-6; len: 15; abundance: NA; v_gene: TRBV5-1; d_gene: TRBD1; CDR3nt: TGCGCCAGCAGCTTACAGGGGGCCGGGGCCAACGTCCTGACTTTC; CDR3aa: CASSLQGAGANVLTF
j_gene: TRBJ2-7; len: 13; abundance: once; v_gene: TRBV27; d_gene: TRBD1; CDR3nt: TGTGCCAGCAAATCCGGACAGGGGCTCGAGCAGTACTTC; CDR3aa: CASKSGQGLEQYF
j_gene: TRBJ1-5; len: 15; abundance: NA; v_gene: TRBV7-2; d_gene: NA; CDR3nt: TGTGCCAGCAGCTTAGCGGTCCAGGTTGGCCAGCCCCAGCATTTT; CDR3aa: CASSLAVQVGQPQHF
j_gene: TRBJ1-6; len: 13; abundance: NA; v_gene: TRBV12-3/TRBV12-4; d_gene: NA; CDR3nt: TGTGCCAGTCAGGGGTCCTATAATTCACCCCTCCACTTT; CDR3aa: CASQGSYNSPLHF
j_gene: TRBJ2-5; len: 14; abundance: once; v_gene: TRBV5-1; d_gene: NA; CDR3nt: TGCGCCAGCAGCTTCCAGGTTGACCAAGAGACCCAGTACTTC; CDR3aa: CASSFQVDQETQYF
j_gene: TRBJ1-5; len: 16; abundance: NA; v_gene: TRBV19; d_gene: TRBD1; CDR3nt: TGTGCCAGTAGTCCTCGGACAGGGACGGACAATCAGCCCCAGCATTTT; CDR3aa: CASSPRTGTDNQPQHF
j_gene: TRBJ2-7; len: 14; abundance: NA; v_gene: TRBV9; d_gene: NA; CDR3nt: TGTGCCAGCAGCTCCGACATGGAAGTTTCCGAGCAGTACTTC; CDR3aa: CASSSDMEVSEQYF
j_gene: TRBJ2-5; len: 15; abundance: NA; v_gene: TRBV3-1/TRBV3-2; d_gene: TRBD2; CDR3nt: TGTGCCAGCAGCCAAGATAGGCGGGGGCAAGAGACCCAGTACTTC; CDR3aa: CASSQDRRGQETQYF
j_gene: TRBJ2-5; len: 18; abundance: NA; v_gene: TRBV7-9; d_gene: TRBD2; CDR3nt: TGTGCCAGCAGCTTAGGGCTAGCGGGGGGCCGGTTCCAAGAGACCCAGTACTTC; CDR3aa: CASSLGLAGGRFQETQYF
j_gene: TRBJ1-1; len: 13; abundance: once; v_gene: TRBV5-1; d_gene: NA; CDR3nt: TGCGCCAGCAGCTCCTTTATGAACACTGAAGCTTTCTTT; CDR3aa: CASSSFMNTEAFF
j_gene: TRBJ2-7; len: 12; abundance: NA; v_gene: TRBV7-6; d_gene: TRBD1; CDR3nt: TGTGCCAGCAGCTCCTCAGGGGGCGAGCAGTACTTC; CDR3aa: CASSSSGGEQYF
j_gene: TRBJ2-2; len: 17; abundance: NA; v_gene: TRBV6-2/TRBV6-3; d_gene: TRBD2; CDR3nt: TGTGCCAGCAGCCAAAGCGGGAGGGCCTCGAACACCGGGGAGCTGTTTTTT; CDR3aa: CASSQSGRASNTGELFF
j_gene: TRBJ1-1; len: 17; abundance: once; v_gene: TRBV7-3; d_gene: TRBD1; CDR3nt: TGTGCCAGCAGCTTAGTAGGGACAGGGGTATTGAACACTGAAGCTTTCTTT; CDR3aa: CASSLVGTGVLNTEAFF
j_gene: TRBJ2-7; len: 18; abundance: NA; v_gene: TRBV6-6; d_gene: TRBD2; CDR3nt: TGTGCCAGCAGTCCCCGCGGGTCGAGCGGGGGGCGCTCCTACGAGCAGTACTTC; CDR3aa: CASSPRGSSGGRSYEQYF
j_gene: TRBJ2-7; len: 15; abundance: NA; v_gene: TRBV18; d_gene: NA; CDR3nt: TGTGCCAGCTCACCACGGGCAGGAACAACCTACGAGCAGTACTTC; CDR3aa: CASSPRAGTTYEQYF
j_gene: TRBJ2-7; len: 15; abundance: once; v_gene: TRBV4-2; d_gene: NA; CDR3nt: TGTGCCAGCAGCCAAGATCATGGCTCCCTCTACGAGCAGTACTTC; CDR3aa: CASSQDHGSLYEQYF
j_gene: TRBJ1-5; len: 13; abundance: NA; v_gene: TRBV6-2/TRBV6-3; d_gene: NA; CDR3nt: TGTGCCAGCAGCCTACAGGGAGGGCAGCCCCAGCATTTT; CDR3aa: CASSLQGGQPQHF
j_gene: TRBJ1-5; len: 13; abundance: NA; v_gene: TRBV7-9; d_gene: NA; CDR3nt: TGTGCCAGCAGCCAAGGGGGGGATCAGCCCCAGCATTTT; CDR3aa: CASSQGGDQPQHF
j_gene: TRBJ1-4; len: 17; abundance: NA; v_gene: TRBV5-4; d_gene: NA; CDR3nt: TGTGCCAGCAGCTCAGGACAGCGCCTTACAACTAATGAAAAACTGTTTTTT; CDR3aa: CASSSGQRLTTNEKLFF
j_gene: TRBJ2-7; len: 14; abundance: NA; v_gene: TRBV6-5; d_gene: TRBD1; CDR3nt: TGTGCCAGCAGTTCCGGACAGGGGGCCGTGCGACAGTACTTC; CDR3aa: CASSSGQGAVRQYF
j_gene: TRBJ2-3; len: 14; abundance: NA; v_gene: TRBV15; d_gene: NA; CDR3nt: TGTGCCACCAGCAGTAGGGGGACCACAGATACGCAGTATTTT; CDR3aa: CATSSRGTTDTQYF
j_gene: TRBJ2-7; len: 13; abundance: NA; v_gene: TRBV12-3/TRBV12-4; d_gene: NA; CDR3nt: TGTGCCAGCCGACCTCAGGGATTCAACGAGCAGTACTTC; CDR3aa: CASRPQGFNEQYF
j_gene: TRBJ2-7; len: 15; abundance: NA; v_gene: TRBV3-1/TRBV3-2; d_gene: NA; CDR3nt: TGTGCCAGCAGCCAAGATTGCACAGCCGCCTACGAGCAGTACTTC; CDR3aa: CASSQDCTAAYEQYF
j_gene: TRBJ2-3; len: 12; abundance: NA; v_gene: TRBV5-8; d_gene: NA; CDR3nt: TGTGCCAGCAGCAGCCGCACAGATACGCAGTATTTT; CDR3aa: CASSSRTDTQYF